Here is one T cell receptor (beta chain) with its context. The CDR3 contains 15 residues. Germline CDR1 and CDR2: MDHEN and SYDVKM. The V end lost 6 bases, the J end lost 7 bases, and 16 bases lay between the germline ends. The data were obtained in a study of blood T cell repertoires in COVID-19. Sequencing was performed with immunoSEQ multiplex PCR; in TCRdb, only in-frame clones are kept and a portion is missing. The data contain fewer than 300,000 clones, approximately 90% of them singletons. This sequence was found in a woman younger than 45 who had recovered from COVID-19. V and J are TRBV28 and TRBJ1-6; D is uncertain. Sequenced sample: PBMCs or T cells enriched from blood (not recorded which). CDR3 amino acids: CASSLGGRGNSPLHF. In DNA, the CDR3 is TGTGCCAGCAGCCTCGGTGGACGGGGAAATTCACCCCTCCACTTT.